Each of the 20 T cell receptor beta chains below was sequenced from the same sample in a study of T cells in localized non-small cell lung cancer. Sequencing was performed with immunoSEQ multiplex PCR; in TCRdb, only in-frame clones are kept and a portion is missing. The top ten clones hold around a sixth of a sample with about 33,000 clones, about 85% of them seen once. Sample: peripheral blood mononuclear cells, taken before any cancer treatment. Receptors were obtained from a man between 40 and 70 years old with stage III lung adenocarcinoma.

This clone was seen more than once but under ten times. The gene calls are TRBV19 and TRBJ1-1; 7 nucleotides match TRBD1. CDR1 is LNHDA, CDR2 SQIVND, per germline (reference sequence). Trimming at V came to 6 bases and at J to 0 bases, leaving 4 bases not matched to a gene. This CDR3 is 14 amino acids long. The CDR3 region has the DNA TGTGCCAGTAGGCATGGGACAGTGAACACTGAAGCTTTCTTT. This gives the protein CASRHGTVNTEAFF.

V usage is TRBV7-9 and J usage is TRBJ2-3; D is ambiguous. The CDR3 is 15 amino acids. Trimming pared 4 bases from V and 2 bases from J, leaving 13 bases between. Germline CDR1 is SEHNR and CDR2 is FQNEAQ (reference sequence). This chain's CDR3 is CASSSSWDLTDTQYF. DNA for the CDR3: TGTGCCAGCAGCTCCTCGTGGGATCTCACAGATACGCAGTATTTT.

This chain links TRBV6-5 with TRBJ2-1, with 11 bases identical to TRBD2. V trimming: 10 bases; J trimming: 5 bases; junction bases outside the gene matches: 7. Germline CDR1 and CDR2: MNHEY and SVGAGI. This CDR3 comprises 14 residues. CDR3 protein: CATILAGEHNEQFF. The CDR3 DNA sequence: TGTGCCACTATACTAGCGGGGGAGCACAATGAGCAGTTCTTC.

The chain links TRBV11-3 to TRBJ1-3, with D possibly being TRBD1 (6 bases). V was cut by 3 bases and J by 1 base, with 13 bases left in between. The CDR3 runs 16 residues. CDR1 and CDR2 (germline): SGHNT, YENEEA. Here the CDR3 DNA reads TGTGCCAGCAGCTTCAACAGGGTTACGTCTGGAAACACCATATATTTT. Protein: CASSFNRVTSGNTIYF. The full variable domain, in which reference TRBV11-3 and TRBJ1-3 provide the parts outside the CDR3, is EAGVVQSPRYKIIEKKQPVAFWCNPISGHNTLYWYLQNLGQGPELLIRYENEEAVDDSQLPKDRFSAERLKGVDSTLKIQPAELGDSAVYLCASSFNRVTSGNTIYFGEGSWLTVV.

This clone came up a few times. This sequence joins TRBV4-2 and TRBJ2-1; 11 bases align to TRBD2. Germline-derived CDR1 and CDR2 are LGHNA and YNFKEQ. The ends lost 0 bases at V and 7 bases at J; junction bases unmatched: 20. CDR3 size: 21 residues. CDR3 bases: TGTGCCAGCAGCCAAGACCCAGCAAGGGGGACTAGCGGCGGCCCTGGAAATGAGCAGTTCTTC. This translates into CASSQDPARGTSGGPGNEQFF.

This clone appeared a single time. V is TRBV9 and J is TRBJ1-1; tentatively, D is TRBD1 (6 bases). Per germline, CDR1 SGDLS and CDR2 YYNGEE. The CDR3 has 14 residues. The ends were cut back, 7 bases at V and 6 bases at J, with 19 bases in the middle. The CDR3 loop reads CASSPLTGRAEAFF. The CDR3 nucleotides read TGTGCCAGCTCCCCTCTTACAGGGCGGGCTGAAGCTTTCTTT.

The chain combines TRBV12-5 with TRBJ1-5; 7 positions match TRBD1. The V gene's germline CDR1 is LGHNT and CDR2 FRNRAP. Trimming removed 2 bases from V and 6 bases from J; junction bases left unmatched: 10. This CDR3 has 16 amino acids. CDR3 sequence: CASGLTWDSSGQPQHF. The CDR3 DNA reads as TGTGCTAGTGGTTTGACGTGGGACAGCTCAGGTCAGCCCCAGCATTTT. The full variable domain, in which reference TRBV12-5 and TRBJ1-5 provide the parts outside the CDR3, is DARVTQTPRHKVTEMGQEVTMRCQPILGHNTVFWYRQTMMQGLELLAYFRNRAPLDDSGMPKDRFSAEMPDATLATLKIQPSEPRDSAVYFCASGLTWDSSGQPQHFGDGTRLSIL.

The chain has TRBV28 and TRBJ2-3, with 8 bases matching TRBD2. The CDR3 loop spans 15 amino acids. Per the germline V gene, CDR1 is MDHEN and CDR2 is SYDVKM. V trimming: 3 bases; J trimming: 5 bases; junction bases outside the gene matches: 7. CDR3 DNA: TGTGCCAGCAGTTTCGGGGGGGCTTCGGGAGATACGCAGTATTTT. Residues: CASSFGGASGDTQYF.

The chain carries TRBV7-8 and TRBJ1-2; D possibly corresponds to TRBD1 (5 bases). The V gene lost 4 bases and the J gene lost 0 bases, with 12 bases spanning the gap. Looked up from germline, CDR1 is SGHVS and CDR2 is FQNEAQ. CDR3 length equals 15 residues. The CDR3 sequence: CASSSPATANYGYTF. The CDR3 DNA reads TGTGCCAGCAGCTCACCTGCGACAGCTAACTATGGCTACACCTTC. The whole variable domain, filled in from reference TRBV7-8 and TRBJ1-2, reads GAGVSQSPRYKVAKRGQDVALRCDPISGHVSLFWYQQALGQGPEFLTYFQNEAQLDKSGLPSDRFFAERPEGSVSTLKIQRTQQEDSAVYLCASSSPATANYGYTFGSGTRLTVV.

CDR3 bases: TGTGCCAGCAGCCCCAACTCACAGGGTAATGAGCAGTTCTTC. Translation: CASSPNSQGNEQFF. This chain joins TRBV7-3 and TRBJ2-1; the D gene is possibly TRBD1 (6 bases). CDR1 and CDR2 (germline): SGHTA, FQGTGA. This CDR3 is 14 amino acids long. Trimming removed 5 bases from V and 7 bases from J, with 15 bases in between.

V usage is TRBV4-2 and J usage is TRBJ1-1; 7 positions match TRBD1. After removal of 1 base from V and 1 base from J, the junction contained 6 bases not matched to a gene. Germline V gene data show CDR1 as LGHNA and CDR2 as YNFKEQ. The CDR3 is 16 amino acids. CDR3 sequence reads: CASSQALTGRNTEAFF. The CDR3, as DNA: TGTGCCAGCAGCCAAGCTCTGACAGGGAGGAACACTGAAGCTTTCTTT.

J is TRBJ2-7 and V is TRBV18; D uncertain. The germline gives CDR1 KGHSH, CDR2 LQKENI. The CDR3 spans 18 residues. V lost 1 base, J lost 2 bases, and 21 bases lay in between. CDR3 DNA sequence: TGTGCCAGCTCACCACTCAACGGCGGCCGCTTTACCCCCTACGAGCAGTACTTC. Amino acids: CASSPLNGGRFTPYEQYF.

In regard to this clone: At one boundary the junction diverges from the germline segment, which might be a read error. The chain employs TRBV5-1 and TRBJ2-7; TRBD1 matches 8 bases. Germline CDR1 SGHRS, CDR2 YFSETQ. The CDR3 spans 12 residues. CDR3 bases: TGCGCCAGCACCTTGACAGGGGACGAGCAGTACTTC. Translating it yields CASTLTGDEQYF.

V usage is TRBV18 and J usage is TRBJ2-7, with TRBD1 matching 7 bases. Unmatched junction bases numbered 13, after V lost 3 bases and J lost 2 bases. Germline CDR1 and CDR2: KGHSH and LQKENI. This CDR3 is 17 amino acids long. CDR3 region: CASSPLPGTADAYEQYF. In nucleotides, the CDR3 is TGTGCCAGCTCACCGCTTCCCGGGACAGCTGACGCCTACGAGCAGTACTTC.

J is TRBJ2-3 and V is TRBV19; 10 bases map to TRBD2. The CDR3 length is 15 residues. Germline V lookup: CDR1 LNHDA, CDR2 SQIVND (reference sequence). The V segment lost 5 bases and the J segment 1 base; nucleotides outside the gene matches: 3. CDR3 protein: CASSVTSGGTDTQYF. The CDR3 coding sequence is TGTGCCAGTAGTGTTACTAGCGGGGGCACAGATACGCAGTATTTT.

Written as DNA, the CDR3 is TGTGCCACCAGCCGCCGTCGAGGTCGGGATCAGCCCCAGCATTTT. It translates to CATSRRRGRDQPQHF. The chain combines TRBV15 with TRBJ1-5; D is unclear. The CDR3 has 15 amino acids. Between the trimmed V and J ends, which lost 5 bases and 5 bases, there was a span of 16 bases. Germline CDR1 LNHNV, CDR2 YYDKDF (reference sequence).

This rearrangement joins TRBV5-1 to TRBJ1-6, with a tentative D call TRBD1 (5 bases). The CDR3 has 14 residues. Germline loops: CDR1 SGHRS, CDR2 YFSETQ. Trimming removed 0 bases from V and 8 bases from J, with 9 bases in between. The CDR3 DNA reads TGCGCCAGCAGCTTGGGCAGGGCGGATTCACCCCTCCACTTT. Translating gives CASSLGRADSPLHF.

The chain carries TRBV9 and TRBJ1-5, with D maybe TRBD1 (5 bases). Germline CDR1 and CDR2: SGDLS and YYNGEE. With 6 bases removed from V and 11 bases from J, the gap between germline ends came to 21 bases. This CDR3 spans 14 amino acids. In DNA, the CDR3 is TGTGCCAGCAAACGAGGGGTCGAGCAATCAGCCCAGCATTTT. It yields the protein CASKRGVEQSAQHF.

This clone occurred once. The V gene is TRBV4-1, the J gene TRBJ1-1; D gene ambiguous. Trimming pared 4 bases from V and 3 bases from J, leaving 9 bases between. The CDR3 extends over 13 amino acids. The germline CDR1 and CDR2 sequences are MGHRA and YSYEKL. CDR3 nucleotide sequence: TGCGCCAGCAGCCGAGAAACGTACACTGAAGCTTTCTTT. Protein: CASSRETYTEAFF.

The CDR3 reads CAISDIKNTEAFF. CDR3 DNA sequence: TGTGCCATCAGCGATATAAAGAACACTGAAGCTTTCTTT. V gene TRBV10-3 combines with J gene TRBJ1-1; no clear D gene. V gave up 6 bases and J gave up 1 base, with 9 bases separating them. The CDR3 loop spans 13 amino acids. Germline V gives CDR1 ENHRY, CDR2 SYGVKD.